These 9 T cell receptor beta chains originate from one sample sequenced in a study of early T cells in non-severe SARS-CoV-2 infection. TCRdb analysed the 5' RACE reads with MiXCR anew, one entry per CDR3 protein. The repertoire holds about 81,000 distinct CDR3 sequences, with roughly 6% as singletons. Sequenced: whole blood. Source of these receptors: an adult who was a healthcare worker with PCR-confirmed SARS-CoV-2 infection or an uninfected control (not recorded which).

The rearrangement uses TRBV7-2 and TRBJ2-2; D perhaps matches TRBD1 (5 bases). This CDR3 has 15 residues. V lost 3 bases, J lost 7 bases, and 15 bases lay in between. Germline values: CDR1 SGHTA, CDR2 FQGNSA. The DNA for the CDR3 is TGTGCCAGCAGCTTGGCCCAGGGAACCGGCGGGGAGCTGTTTTTT. Encoded protein: CASSLAQGTGGELFF.

The chain joins TRBV24-1 to TRBJ2-1; 9 bases fit TRBD2. The junction had 8 bases not matched to a gene; V was cut back by 3 bases and J by 9 bases. The germline V gene encodes CDR1 KGHDR and CDR2 SFDVKD. The CDR3 is 15 amino acids. The CDR3: CATSDPRGRVGEQFF. The CDR3, as DNA: TGTGCCACCAGTGATCCCCGCGGGAGGGTGGGTGAGCAGTTCTTC.

This clonotype showed up just once. V usage is TRBV7-9 and J usage is TRBJ2-1, with 7 bases identical to TRBD1. V gave up 3 bases and J gave up 8 bases; unmatched junction bases: 7. Germline V gene data show CDR1 as SEHNR and CDR2 as FQNEAQ (reference sequence). This CDR3 is 14 amino acids long. In DNA, the CDR3 is TGTGCCAGCAGCTTTACAGGGGCGTACGATGAGCAGTTCTTC. Protein sequence: CASSFTGAYDEQFF. Looking up the rest from reference TRBV7-9 and TRBJ2-1 gives the full variable domain: DTGVSQNPRHKITKRGQNVTFRCDPISEHNRLYWYRQTLGQGPEFLTYFQNEAQLEKSRLLSDRFSAERPKGSFSTLEIQRTEQGDSAMYLCASSFTGAYDEQFFGPGTRLTVL.

This clonotype was recorded many times. The CDR3 region is CASQLNSGSSYNEQFF. DNA of the CDR3: TGTGCCAGTCAACTAAATAGCGGGAGCTCCTACAATGAGCAGTTCTTC. The chain employs TRBV6-2 or TRBV6-3 and TRBJ2-1; 9 bases align to TRBD2. Per the germline V gene, CDR1 is MNHEY and CDR2 is SVGEGT. Trimming removed 9 bases from V and 0 bases from J; junction bases left unmatched: 9. This CDR3 spans 16 amino acids.

This clonotype has ten or more counts. V and J are TRBV6-1 and TRBJ1-3, with D possibly TRBD1 on 6 matching bases. This CDR3 has 14 residues. The V and J ends lost 4 bases and 7 bases respectively, with 14 bases between them. The germline V gene has CDR1 MNHNS and CDR2 SASEGT. CDR3 DNA: TGTGCCAGCAGTGGACAGGCCGTCTGGAACACCATATATTTT. This sequence encodes CASSGQAVWNTIYF.

The sample holds many counts of this clonotype. The chain combines TRBV2 with TRBJ2-4, with D perhaps TRBD2 (6 bases). The CDR3 sequence is 16 residues long. Deletions cut 5 bases from V and 7 bases from J, with 21 bases between. The germline V gene encodes CDR1 SNHLY and CDR2 FYNNEI. DNA of the CDR3: TGTGCCAGCAGTCCTAGGGCCGGTCAGGACTATAACATTCAGTACTTC. Translating gives CASSPRAGQDYNIQYF.

This clonotype was counted many times. This rearrangement joins TRBV19 to TRBJ1-2; D is ambiguous. CDR3 length equals 10 residues. The germline CDR1 and CDR2 sequences are LNHDA and SQIVND (reference sequence). The V gene lost 8 bases and the J gene lost 4 bases, with 5 bases spanning the gap. CDR3 region: CASWSYGYTF. The CDR3 nucleotides read TGTGCCAGTTGGAGCTATGGCTACACCTTC.

This rearrangement joins TRBV28 to TRBJ1-3; no clear D gene. The germline V gene encodes CDR1 MDHEN and CDR2 SYDVKM. The CDR3 covers 15 residues. V lost 3 bases to trimming and J lost 0 bases, with 9 bases between them. In DNA, the CDR3 is TGTGCCAGCAGTTTTTATGTGAGCTCTGGAAACACCATATATTTT. Protein sequence: CASSFYVSSGNTIYF.

This clonotype was observed at least ten times. The rearrangement links TRBV2 to TRBJ2-7; TRBD2 matches 12 bases. CDR3 size: 14 residues. J gave up 6 bases and V 6 bases, and 6 bases lay outside the gene matches. Germline CDR1 SNHLY, CDR2 FYNNEI. CDR3 amino acids: CASSGLAGRTEQYF. CDR3 nucleotides: TGTGCCAGCAGCGGACTAGCGGGACGTACCGAGCAGTACTTC.